This T cell receptor beta chain was obtained from a study of radiotherapy plus CTLA-4 blockade in lung cancer (dated by TCRdb to the late 2010s). As for the study more broadly: Objective responses occurred in 18% of enrolled patients, and around 29% achieved disease control. On the study overall, not on this receptor specifically: Increased serum interferon-beta after radiation, together with early dynamic changes in blood T cell clones, were reported to be the strongest predictors of response. TCR clones derived from tumors expanded in peripheral blood after treatment with radiotherapy and ipilimumab.

With regard to this clone: Its specific antigen is unknown. No much larger clone is present one base from it, and per-base qualities are unavailable.

The receptor library was made with the immunoSEQ multiplex PCR assay. The clones in this table, taken by TCRdb from immuneACCESS, are in-frame only. Not every clone is retained; where verified, under half of the shortfall comes from an unresolved V gene, and the cause of the rest is unknown. A total of some 110,000 clones appear in this sample, 85% to 90% of them only once. About 2.2% of the sample goes to the ten largest clones. In this study, focal radiation therapy paired with CTLA-4 blockade (ipilimumab) was tested in patients who had chemo-refractory metastatic non-small-cell lung cancer. The CDR1 and CDR2 encoded by the germline V gene (reference sequence) are GTSNPN and SVGIG. Trimming leaves V shorter by 4 bases and J shorter by 3 bases, with the junction holding 4 bases beyond the gene matches. The cysteine opens and the phenylalanine closes a CDR3 of 13 amino acids. Just CDR3 DNA is preserved here, 39 bases in frame from base 1.

The chain employs TRBV30 and TRBJ1-1, with 8 junctional bases fitting TRBD1. Sequencing used peripheral blood, obtained from a patient treated with radiotherapy plus ipilimumab. This sequence originates from a human donor with non-small cell lung cancer that progressed on radiotherapy plus ipilimumab. Some clones in this sample may be carry-over from other donors' samples. The sequenced DNA is TGTGCCTGGACGACAGGGGCTGACACTGAAGCTTTCTTT. Translation gives CAWTTGADTEAFF.